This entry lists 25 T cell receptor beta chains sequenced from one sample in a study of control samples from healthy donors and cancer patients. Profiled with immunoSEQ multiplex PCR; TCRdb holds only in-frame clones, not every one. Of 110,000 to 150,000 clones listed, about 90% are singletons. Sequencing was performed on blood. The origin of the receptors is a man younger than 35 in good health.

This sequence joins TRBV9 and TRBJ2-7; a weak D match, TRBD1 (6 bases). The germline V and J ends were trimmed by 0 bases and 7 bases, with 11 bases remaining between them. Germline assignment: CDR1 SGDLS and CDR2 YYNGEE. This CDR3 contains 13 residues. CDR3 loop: CASSVAGDDEQYF. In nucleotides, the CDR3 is TGTGCCAGCAGCGTAGCAGGGGATGATGAGCAGTACTTC.

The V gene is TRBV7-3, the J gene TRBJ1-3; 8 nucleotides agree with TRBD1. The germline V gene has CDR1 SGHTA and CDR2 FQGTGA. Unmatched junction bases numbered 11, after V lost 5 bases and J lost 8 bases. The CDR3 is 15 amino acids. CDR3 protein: CASSVNRGILDTIYF. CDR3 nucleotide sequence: TGTGCCAGCAGCGTAAACAGGGGGATCTTGGACACCATATATTTT.

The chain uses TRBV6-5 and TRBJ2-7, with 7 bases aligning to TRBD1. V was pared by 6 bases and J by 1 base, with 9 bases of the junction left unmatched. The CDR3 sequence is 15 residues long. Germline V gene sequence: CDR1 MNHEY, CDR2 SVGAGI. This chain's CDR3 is CASRQLGTDSYEQYF. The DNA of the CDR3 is TGTGCCAGCAGACAACTCGGGACAGATTCCTACGAGCAGTACTTC.

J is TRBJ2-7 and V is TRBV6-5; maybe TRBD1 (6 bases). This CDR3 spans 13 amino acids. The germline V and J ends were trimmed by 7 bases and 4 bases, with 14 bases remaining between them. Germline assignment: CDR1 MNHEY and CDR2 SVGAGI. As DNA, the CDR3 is TGTGCCAGCACGCGGACAGCCTCTTACGAGCAGTACTTC. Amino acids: CASTRTASYEQYF.

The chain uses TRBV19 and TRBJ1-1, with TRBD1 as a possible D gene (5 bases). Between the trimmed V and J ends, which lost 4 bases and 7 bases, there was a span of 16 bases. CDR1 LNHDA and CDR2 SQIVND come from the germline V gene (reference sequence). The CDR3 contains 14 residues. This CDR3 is CASSTQAWQGEAFF. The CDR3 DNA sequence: TGTGCCAGTAGTACACAGGCGTGGCAGGGTGAAGCTTTCTTT. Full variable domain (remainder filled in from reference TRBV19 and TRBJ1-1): DGGITQSPKYLFRKEGQNVTLSCEQNLNHDAMYWYRQDPGQGLRLIYYSQIVNDFQKGDIAEGYSVSREKKESFPLTVTSAQKNPTAFYLCASSTQAWQGEAFFGQGTRLTVV.

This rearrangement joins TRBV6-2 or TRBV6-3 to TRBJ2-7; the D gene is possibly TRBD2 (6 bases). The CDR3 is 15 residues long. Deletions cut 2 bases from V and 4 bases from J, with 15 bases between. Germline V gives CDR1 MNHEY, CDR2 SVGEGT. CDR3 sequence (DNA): TGTGCCAGCAGTTACAAAGGCAAGGGGAGGTACGAGCAGTACTTC. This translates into CASSYKGKGRYEQYF.

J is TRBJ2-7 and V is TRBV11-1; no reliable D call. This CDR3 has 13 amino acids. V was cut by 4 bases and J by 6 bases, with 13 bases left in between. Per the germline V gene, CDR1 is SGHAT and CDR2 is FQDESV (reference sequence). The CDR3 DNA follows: TGTGCCAGCAGCTCGCCGACGGGTCCCGAGCAGTACTTC. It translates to CASSSPTGPEQYF. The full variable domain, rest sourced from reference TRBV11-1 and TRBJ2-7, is EAEVAQSPRYKITEKSQAVAFWCDPISGHATLYWYRQILGQGPELLVQFQDESVVDDSQLPKDRFSAERLKGVDSTLKIQPAELGDSAMYLCASSSPTGPEQYFGPGTRLTVT.

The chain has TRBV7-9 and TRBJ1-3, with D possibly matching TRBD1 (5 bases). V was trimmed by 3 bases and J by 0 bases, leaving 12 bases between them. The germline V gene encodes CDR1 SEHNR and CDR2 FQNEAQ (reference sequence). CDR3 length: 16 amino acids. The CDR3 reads CASSFSGLGSGNTIYF. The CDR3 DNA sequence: TGTGCCAGCAGCTTCTCGGGACTGGGCTCTGGAAACACCATATATTTT.

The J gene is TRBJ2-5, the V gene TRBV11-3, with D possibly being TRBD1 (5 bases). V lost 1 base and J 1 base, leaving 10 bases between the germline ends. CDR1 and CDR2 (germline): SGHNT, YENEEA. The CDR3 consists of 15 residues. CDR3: CASSLGTGLQETQYF. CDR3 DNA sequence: TGTGCCAGCAGCTTAGGAACAGGCCTCCAAGAGACCCAGTACTTC.

The CDR3 DNA reads as TGTGCCAGCAGTTACTCAGGGTTCGGAGAGCAGTTCTTC. Amino acid sequence: CASSYSGFGEQFF. This chain links TRBV6-5 with TRBJ2-1; D is unclear. CDR1 and CDR2 from the germline V gene are MNHEY and SVGAGI. The length of the CDR3 is 13 residues. V lost 0 bases and J lost 10, with 10 bases in between.

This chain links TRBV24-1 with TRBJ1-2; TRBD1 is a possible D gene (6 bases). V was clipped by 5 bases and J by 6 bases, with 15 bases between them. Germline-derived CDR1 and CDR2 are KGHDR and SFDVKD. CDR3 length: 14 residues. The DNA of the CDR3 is TGTGCCACCAGTGCAGGCAGGGGCATCGATGGCTACACCTTC. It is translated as CATSAGRGIDGYTF.

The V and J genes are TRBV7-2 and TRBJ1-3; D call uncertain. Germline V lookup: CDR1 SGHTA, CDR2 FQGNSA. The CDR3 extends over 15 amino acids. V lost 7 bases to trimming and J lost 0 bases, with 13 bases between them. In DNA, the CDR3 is TGTGCCAGCACCCCAGCACTGCCCTCTGGAAACACCATATATTTT. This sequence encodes CASTPALPSGNTIYF.

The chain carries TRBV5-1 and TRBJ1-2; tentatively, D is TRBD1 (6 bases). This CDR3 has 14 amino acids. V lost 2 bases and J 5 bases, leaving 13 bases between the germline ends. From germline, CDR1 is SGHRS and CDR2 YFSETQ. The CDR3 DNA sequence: TGCGCCAGCAGCTTCGGCAACAGGGAGTATGGCTACACCTTC. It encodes CASSFGNREYGYTF.

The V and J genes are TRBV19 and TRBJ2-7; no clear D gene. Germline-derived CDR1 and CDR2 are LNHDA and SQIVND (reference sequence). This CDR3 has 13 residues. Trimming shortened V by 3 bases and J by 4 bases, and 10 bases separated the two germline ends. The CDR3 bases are TGTGCCAGTAGTATCGGGCCCCGATACGAGCAGTACTTC. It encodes CASSIGPRYEQYF.

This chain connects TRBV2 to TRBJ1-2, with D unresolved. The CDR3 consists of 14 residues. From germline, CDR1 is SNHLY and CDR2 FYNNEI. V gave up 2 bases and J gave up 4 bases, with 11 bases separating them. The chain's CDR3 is CASSERQPIYGYTF. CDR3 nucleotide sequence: TGTGCCAGCAGTGAAAGGCAGCCCATCTATGGCTACACCTTC.

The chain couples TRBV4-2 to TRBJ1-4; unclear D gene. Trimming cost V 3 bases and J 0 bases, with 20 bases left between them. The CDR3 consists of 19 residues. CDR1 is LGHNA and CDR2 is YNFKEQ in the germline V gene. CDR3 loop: CASSQRAAGSVATNEKLFF. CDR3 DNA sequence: TGTGCCAGCAGCCAGCGAGCCGCCGGGTCAGTAGCAACTAATGAAAAACTGTTTTTT.

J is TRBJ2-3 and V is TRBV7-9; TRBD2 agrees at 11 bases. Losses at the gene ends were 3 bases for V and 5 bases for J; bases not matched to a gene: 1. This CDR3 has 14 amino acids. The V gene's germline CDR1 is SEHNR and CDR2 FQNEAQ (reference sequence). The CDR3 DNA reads TGTGCCAGCAGCTTCCTAGCGGGGGGAGATACGCAGTATTTT. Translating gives CASSFLAGGDTQYF.

This chain's CDR3 is CASSLAGGISTDTQYF. The CDR3 DNA sequence: TGTGCCAGCAGCTTAGCGGGGGGGATCAGCACAGATACGCAGTATTTT. The V and J genes are TRBV11-2 and TRBJ2-3; 8 nucleotides match TRBD2. With 1 base clipped from V and 0 bases from J, the junction kept 3 bases outside the gene matches. From germline, CDR1 is SGHAT and CDR2 FQNNGV. CDR3 length: 16 residues.

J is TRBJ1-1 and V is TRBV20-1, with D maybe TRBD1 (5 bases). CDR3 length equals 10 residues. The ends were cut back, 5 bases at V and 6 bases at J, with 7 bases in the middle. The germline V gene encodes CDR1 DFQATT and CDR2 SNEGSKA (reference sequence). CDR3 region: CSAGGAEAFF. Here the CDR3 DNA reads TGCAGTGCTGGAGGGGCTGAAGCTTTCTTT.

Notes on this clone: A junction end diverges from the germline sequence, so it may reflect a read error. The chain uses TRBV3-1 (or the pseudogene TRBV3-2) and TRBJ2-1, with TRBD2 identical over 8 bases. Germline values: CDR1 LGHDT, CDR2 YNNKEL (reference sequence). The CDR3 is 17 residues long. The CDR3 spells CASSQVRGGGPYNERFF. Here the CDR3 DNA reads TGTGCCAGCAGCCAAGTCCGGGGCGGGGGGCCTTACAATGAGCGGTTCTTC.

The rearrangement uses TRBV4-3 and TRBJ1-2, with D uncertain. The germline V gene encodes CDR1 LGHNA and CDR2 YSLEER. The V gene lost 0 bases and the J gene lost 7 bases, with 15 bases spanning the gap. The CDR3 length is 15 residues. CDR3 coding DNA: TGCGCCAGCAGCCAAGAAGTCTCCGCCCCGCGTGGCTACACCTTC. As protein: CASSQEVSAPRGYTF.

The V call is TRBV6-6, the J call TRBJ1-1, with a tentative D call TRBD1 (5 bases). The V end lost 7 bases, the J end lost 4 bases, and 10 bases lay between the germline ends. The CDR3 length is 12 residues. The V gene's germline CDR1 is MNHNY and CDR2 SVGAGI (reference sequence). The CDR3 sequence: CASTGRGTEAFF. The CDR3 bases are TGTGCCAGCACCGGTAGGGGCACTGAAGCTTTCTTT.

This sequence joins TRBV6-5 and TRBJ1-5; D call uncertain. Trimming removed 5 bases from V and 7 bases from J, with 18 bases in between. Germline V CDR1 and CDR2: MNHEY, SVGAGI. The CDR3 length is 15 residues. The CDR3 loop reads CASSPNQAGQQPQHF. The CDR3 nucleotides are TGTGCCAGCAGTCCCAACCAGGCCGGCCAGCAGCCCCAGCATTTT.

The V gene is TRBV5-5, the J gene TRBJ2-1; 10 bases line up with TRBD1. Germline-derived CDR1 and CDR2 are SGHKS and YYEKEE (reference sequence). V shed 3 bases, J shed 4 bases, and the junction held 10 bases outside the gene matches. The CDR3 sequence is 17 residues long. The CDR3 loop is CASSSPAGTGAYNEQFF. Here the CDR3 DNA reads TGTGCCAGCAGCTCGCCGGCCGGGACAGGGGCATACAATGAGCAGTTCTTC.

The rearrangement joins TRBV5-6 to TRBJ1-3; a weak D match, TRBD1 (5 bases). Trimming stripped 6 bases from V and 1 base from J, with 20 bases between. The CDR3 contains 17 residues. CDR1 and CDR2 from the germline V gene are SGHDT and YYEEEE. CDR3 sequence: CASTVLLQDASGNTIYF. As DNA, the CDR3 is TGTGCCAGCACCGTACTCTTACAGGATGCTTCTGGAAACACCATATATTTT.